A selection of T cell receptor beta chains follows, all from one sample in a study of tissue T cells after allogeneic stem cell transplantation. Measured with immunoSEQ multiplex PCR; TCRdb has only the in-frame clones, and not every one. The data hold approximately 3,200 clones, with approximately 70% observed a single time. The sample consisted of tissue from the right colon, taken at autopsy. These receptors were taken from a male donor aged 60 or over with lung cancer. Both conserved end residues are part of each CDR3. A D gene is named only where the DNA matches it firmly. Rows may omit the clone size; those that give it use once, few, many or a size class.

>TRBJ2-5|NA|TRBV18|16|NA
TGTGCCAGCTCACCACCGAACCAAAGGTACCAAGAGACCCAGTACTTC
CASSPPNQRYQETQYF
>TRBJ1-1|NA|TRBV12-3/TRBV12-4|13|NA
TGTGCCAGCGACAATCCCGGGAACACTGAAGCTTTCTTT
CASDNPGNTEAFF
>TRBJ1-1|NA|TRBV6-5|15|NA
TGTGCCAGCAGCCTTATGGCAGGAGGCAACACTGAAGCTTTCTTT
CASSLMAGGNTEAFF
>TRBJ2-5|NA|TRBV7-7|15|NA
TGTGCTAGCTCCTCTGGCCGGAGGTACCAAGAGACCCAGTACTTC
CASSSGRRYQETQYF
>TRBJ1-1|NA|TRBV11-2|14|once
TGTGCCAGCAGCTATTTGGGGGTTGGGGTTGAAGCTTTCTTT
CASSYLGVGVEAFF
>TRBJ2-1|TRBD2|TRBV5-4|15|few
TGTGCCAGCAGTTATCGGGGGGGGACCTACAATGAGCAGTTCTTC
CASSYRGGTYNEQFF
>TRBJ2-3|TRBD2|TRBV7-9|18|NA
TGTGCCAGCAGCTTATGGACTAGCGGGGGTATTAGCACAGATACGCAGTATTTT
CASSLWTSGGISTDTQYF
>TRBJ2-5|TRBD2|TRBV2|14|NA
TGTGCCAGCAGTGTGGGGACTAGCGGGGCCCATTTGTACTTC
CASSVGTSGAHLYF
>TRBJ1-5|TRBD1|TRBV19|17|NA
TGTGCCAGTAGTATAGACCACCGGACAGGGGGCAATCAGCCCCAGCATTTT
CASSIDHRTGGNQPQHF
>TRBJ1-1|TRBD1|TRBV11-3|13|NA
TGTGCCAGCAGCCTCGGGACAGGGGCCGAGGCTTTCTTT
CASSLGTGAEAFF
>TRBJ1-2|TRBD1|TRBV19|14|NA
TGTGCCAGCCGATTCGGACAGGGGGCAGGTGGCTACACCTTC
CASRFGQGAGGYTF
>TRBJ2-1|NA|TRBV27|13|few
TGTGCCAGCAGTTTAAACTGGGACAATGAGCAGTTCTTC
CASSLNWDNEQFF
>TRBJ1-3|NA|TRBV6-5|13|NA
TGTGCCAGCCGAAGTGGCTCTGGAAACACCATATATTTT
CASRSGSGNTIYF
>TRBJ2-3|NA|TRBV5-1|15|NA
TGCGCCAGCCGAACTCCGGGACTTAGCACAGATACGCAGTATTTT
CASRTPGLSTDTQYF
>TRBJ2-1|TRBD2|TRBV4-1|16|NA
TGCGCCAGCAGCCAAGATTCGGTAGGTAGCGGGGCTTTCCAGTTCTTC
CASSQDSVGSGAFQFF
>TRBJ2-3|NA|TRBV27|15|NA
TGTGCCAGCTCCGTCGGGGGGCTGGGCGGAGATACGCAGTATTTT
CASSVGGLGGDTQYF
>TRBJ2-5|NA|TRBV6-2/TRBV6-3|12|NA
TGTGCCAGCAGCCACAGGGTCGAGACCCAGTACTTC
CASSHRVETQYF
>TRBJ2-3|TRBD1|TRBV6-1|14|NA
TGTGCCAGCAGTGACAGGGGGCTAGTAGATACGCAGTATTTT
CASSDRGLVDTQYF
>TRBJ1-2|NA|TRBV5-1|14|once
TGCGCCAGCAGTTTACAGGGTTTGGAGTATGGCTACACCTTC
CASSLQGLEYGYTF
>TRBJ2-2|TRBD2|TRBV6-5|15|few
TGTGCCAGCAGTTACGACGGGGGGGCTTCCGGGGAGCTGTTTTTT
CASSYDGGASGELFF
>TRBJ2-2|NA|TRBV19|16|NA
TGTGCCAGTACCCCAATTTTAGAGGGTGGCACCGGGGAGCTGTTTTTT
CASTPILEGGTGELFF
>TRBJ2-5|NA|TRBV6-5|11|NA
TGTGCCAGCAGTTTTTTAGAGACCCAGTACTTC
CASSFLETQYF
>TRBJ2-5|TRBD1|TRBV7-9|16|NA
TGTGCCAGCAGCCAACCGACAGGGCTGGGTTTAGAGACCCAGTACTTC
CASSQPTGLGLETQYF
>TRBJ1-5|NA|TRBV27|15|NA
TGTGCCAGCAGTACAGGGAAATATAGCAATCAGCCCCAGCATTTT
CASSTGKYSNQPQHF
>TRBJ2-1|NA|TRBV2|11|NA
TGTGCCAGCAGTCAGGGAGATGAGCAGTTCTTC
CASSQGDEQFF
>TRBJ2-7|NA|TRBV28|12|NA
TGTGCCAGCAGTGCGACGGGGGCGGGTCCGTACTTC
CASSATGAGPYF
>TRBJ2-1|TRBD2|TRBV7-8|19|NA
TGTGCCAGCAGCTCCCCGGGACTAGCGGGGAGAGCCTCCTACAATGAGCAGTTCTTC
CASSSPGLAGRASYNEQFF
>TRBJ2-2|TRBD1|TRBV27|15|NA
TGTGCCAGCAGTTACGACAGGGGGCACACCGGGGAGCTGTTTTTT
CASSYDRGHTGELFF
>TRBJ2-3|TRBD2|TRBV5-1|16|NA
TGCGCCAGCAGCCCGGATGGGACTAGCTCTTTCGATACGCAGTATTTT
CASSPDGTSSFDTQYF
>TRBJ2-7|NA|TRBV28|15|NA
TGTGCCAGCAGTTTACGAACTAGCTGGGGCTACGAGCAGTACTTC
CASSLRTSWGYEQYF
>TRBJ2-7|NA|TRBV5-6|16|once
TGTGCCAGCAGCCCGCCATTAGCGCTGAGCTCCTACGAGCAGTACTTC
CASSPPLALSSYEQYF
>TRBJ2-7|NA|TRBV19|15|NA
TGTGCCACCCCTCTTGGACAGCGCGCGGGATACGAGCAGTACTTC
CATPLGQRAGYEQYF
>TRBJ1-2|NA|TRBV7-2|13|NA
TGTGCCAGCAGCCTAGACCTAATCTATGGCTACACCTTC
CASSLDLIYGYTF
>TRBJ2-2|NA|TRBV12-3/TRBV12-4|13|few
TGTGCCAGCAGTTTAGCGGGCACCGGGGAGCTGTTTTTT
CASSLAGTGELFF
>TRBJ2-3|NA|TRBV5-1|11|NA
TGCGCCAGCAGCTTCGGGGATACGCAGTATTTT
CASSFGDTQYF
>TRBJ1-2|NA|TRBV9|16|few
TGTGCCAGCAGCGTATATGAGGGAACGGGGGAAGATGGCTACACCTTC
CASSVYEGTGEDGYTF
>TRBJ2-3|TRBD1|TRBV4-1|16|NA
TGCGCCAGCAGCCAAGTAGCGGACAGGGGCACAGATACGCAGTATTTT
CASSQVADRGTDTQYF
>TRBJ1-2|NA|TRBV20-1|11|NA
TGCAGTGCTAGAGGGGTCTATGGCTACACCTTC
CSARGVYGYTF
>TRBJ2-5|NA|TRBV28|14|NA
TGTGCCAGCAGCCGGACACGACGGACCGAGACCCAGTACTTC
CASSRTRRTETQYF
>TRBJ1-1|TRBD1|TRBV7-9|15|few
TGTGCCAGCAGCTTAGGGGACAGGGTATTTAGTGAAGCTTTCTTT
CASSLGDRVFSEAFF
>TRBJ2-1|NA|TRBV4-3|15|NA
TGCGCCAGCAGCCAGGACGGGACGCGTTACAATGAGCAGTTCTTC
CASSQDGTRYNEQFF
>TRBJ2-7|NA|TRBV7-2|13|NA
TGTGCCAGCAGCCCGGACGGATCCTACGAGCAGTACTTC
CASSPDGSYEQYF
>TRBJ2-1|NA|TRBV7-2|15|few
TGTGCCAGCAGCCCACGGTTTTCCCGGCATAATGAGCAGTTCTTC
CASSPRFSRHNEQFF
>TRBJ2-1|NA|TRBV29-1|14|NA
TGCAGCGTGCCGAGGGGGATGTCCTACAATGAGCAGTTCTTC
CSVPRGMSYNEQFF
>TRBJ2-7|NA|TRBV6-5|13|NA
TGTGCCAGCCGGGGGGCCTCAGGCTACGAGCAGTACTTC
CASRGASGYEQYF
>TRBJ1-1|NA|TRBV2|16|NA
TGTGCCAGCAGTGTCCCGACAAGCGGAATGAACACTGAAGCTTTCTTT
CASSVPTSGMNTEAFF
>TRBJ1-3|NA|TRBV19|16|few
TGTGCCAGTACCACATTGGAATTGTCCTCTGGAAACACCATATATTTT
CASTTLELSSGNTIYF
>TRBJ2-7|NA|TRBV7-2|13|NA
TGTGCCAGCAGCTCAGACAGGACCTACGAGCAGTACTTC
CASSSDRTYEQYF
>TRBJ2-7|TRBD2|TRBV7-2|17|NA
TGTGCCAGCAGCTTAGCGGGGACTAGCGGGGGGACCTACGAGCAGTACTTC
CASSLAGTSGGTYEQYF
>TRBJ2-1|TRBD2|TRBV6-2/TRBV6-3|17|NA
TGTGCCAGCAGCGACGGCCTACTAGCGGGGACCCACAATGAGCAGTTCTTC
CASSDGLLAGTHNEQFF
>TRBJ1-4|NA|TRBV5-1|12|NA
TGCGCCAGCAGTATGCCGAGTCGGGAACTGTTTTTT
CASSMPSRELFF
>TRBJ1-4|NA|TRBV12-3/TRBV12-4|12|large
TGTGCCAGCAGTCCGCTTTCCGGAAAACTGTTTTTT
CASSPLSGKLFF
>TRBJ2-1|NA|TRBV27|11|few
TGTGCCATCGGACCTTTGGGGAAGCAGTTCTTC
CAIGPLGKQFF
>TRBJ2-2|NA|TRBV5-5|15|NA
TGTGCCAGCAGCTTGGAAGACCTGAACACCGGGGAGCTGTTTTTT
CASSLEDLNTGELFF
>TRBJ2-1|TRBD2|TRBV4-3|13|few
TGCGCCAGCAGCCAAAATATGGGACTAAAGCAGTTCTTC
CASSQNMGLKQFF
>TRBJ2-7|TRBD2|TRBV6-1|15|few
TGTGCCAGCAGTGAAGCAGGTAGCGGGAGTTACGAGCAGTACTTC
CASSEAGSGSYEQYF